This passage covers 4 T cell receptor beta chains from one sample sequenced in a study of blood T cell repertoires in COVID-19. Sequencing was performed with immunoSEQ multiplex PCR; in TCRdb, only in-frame clones are kept and a portion is missing. The sample lists approximately 60,000 clones; over 70% were seen once. The sequenced material came from peripheral blood. The receptors were gathered from a human donor in a cohort sampled during active COVID-19.

V usage is TRBV27 and J usage is TRBJ2-7; 11 bases line up with TRBD1. The germline V gene encodes CDR1 MNHEY and CDR2 SMNVEV (reference sequence). The length of the CDR3 is 15 residues. V trimming: 1 base; J trimming: 6 bases; junction bases outside the gene matches: 5. CDR3 sequence: CASSLFGQGASEQYF. The DNA for the CDR3 is TGTGCCAGCAGTTTATTTGGACAGGGGGCTAGCGAGCAGTACTTC.

This chain connects TRBV11-2 to TRBJ2-5; no reliable D call. The CDR3 loop spans 15 amino acids. The V end was cut by 0 bases, the J end by 7 bases, with 15 bases between. Germline V gene lookup returns CDR1 SGHAT and CDR2 FQNNGV. This CDR3 reads CASSLDPSLAGTQYF. CDR3 in DNA: TGTGCCAGCAGCTTAGATCCCTCTCTGGCTGGGACCCAGTACTTC.

The chain links TRBV12-5 to TRBJ1-1; perhaps TRBD1 as D (5 bases). Germline assignment: CDR1 LGHNT and CDR2 FRNRAP. The CDR3 sequence is 15 residues long. V shed 4 bases and J shed 2 bases, with 14 bases lying between them. For the CDR3, the DNA is TGTGCTAGTGGTTGGCCTGGGGGGGGAAACACTGAAGCTTTCTTT. Its protein product is CASGWPGGGNTEAFF.

This chain connects TRBV12-3 or TRBV12-4 to TRBJ1-5; no reliable D call. Trimming left V 5 bases short and J 4 bases short, with 9 bases between. The CDR3 has 13 residues. The CDR3 loop is CASSPGTNQPQHF. CDR3 coding DNA: TGTGCCAGCAGTCCCGGTACTAATCAGCCCCAGCATTTT.